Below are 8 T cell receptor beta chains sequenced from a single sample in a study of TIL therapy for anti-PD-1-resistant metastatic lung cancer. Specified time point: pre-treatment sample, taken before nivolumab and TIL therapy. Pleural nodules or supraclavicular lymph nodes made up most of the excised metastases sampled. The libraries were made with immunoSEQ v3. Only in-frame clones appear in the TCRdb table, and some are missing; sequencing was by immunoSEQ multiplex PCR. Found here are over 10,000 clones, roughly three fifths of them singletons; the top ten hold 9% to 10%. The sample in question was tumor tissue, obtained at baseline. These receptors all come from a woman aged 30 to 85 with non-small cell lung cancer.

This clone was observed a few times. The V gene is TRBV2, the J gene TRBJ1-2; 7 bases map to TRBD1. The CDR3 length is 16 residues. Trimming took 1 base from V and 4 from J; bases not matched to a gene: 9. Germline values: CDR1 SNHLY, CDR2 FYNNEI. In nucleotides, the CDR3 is TGTGCCAGCAGTGAAGTCACCGGGACAGTCTCCTATGGCTACACCTTC. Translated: CASSEVTGTVSYGYTF.

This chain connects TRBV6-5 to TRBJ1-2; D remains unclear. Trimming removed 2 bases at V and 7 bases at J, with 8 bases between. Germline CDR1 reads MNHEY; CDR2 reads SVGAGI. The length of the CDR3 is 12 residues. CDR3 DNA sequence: TGTGCCAGCAGTTACAGGGAGGGTGGCTACACCTTC. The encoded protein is CASSYREGGYTF.

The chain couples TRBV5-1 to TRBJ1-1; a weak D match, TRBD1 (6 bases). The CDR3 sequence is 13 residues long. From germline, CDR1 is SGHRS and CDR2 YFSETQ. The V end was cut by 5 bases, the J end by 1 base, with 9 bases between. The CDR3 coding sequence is TGCGCCAGCAGACAGGGACAGAACACTGAAGCTTTCTTT. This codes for CASRQGQNTEAFF.

CDR3 sequence: CASSPWDREAGGYTF. The CDR3 nucleotides are TGTGCCAGCAGTCCATGGGACAGGGAAGCTGGTGGCTACACCTTC. The V gene is TRBV28, the J gene TRBJ1-2; TRBD1 matches at 9 bases. The CDR3 is made up of 15 amino acids. Germline V CDR1 and CDR2: MDHEN, SYDVKM. The J segment lost 7 bases and the V segment lost 5 bases, leaving 11 bases of the junction unmatched.

CDR3 loop: CASGGLGNEQFF. Written as DNA, the CDR3 is TGTGCCAGCGGGGGACTGGGCAATGAGCAGTTCTTC. This chain links TRBV2 with TRBJ2-1; D might be TRBD2 (6 bases). The CDR3 covers 12 residues. Germline V gene lookup returns CDR1 SNHLY and CDR2 FYNNEI. V gave up 8 bases and J gave up 6 bases, with 11 bases separating them.

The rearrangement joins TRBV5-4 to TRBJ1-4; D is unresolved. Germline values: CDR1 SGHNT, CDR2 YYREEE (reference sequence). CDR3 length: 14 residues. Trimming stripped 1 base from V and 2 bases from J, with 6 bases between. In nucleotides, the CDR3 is TGTGCCAGCAGCTTGACAGACACTAATGAAAAACTGTTTTTT. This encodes CASSLTDTNEKLFF.

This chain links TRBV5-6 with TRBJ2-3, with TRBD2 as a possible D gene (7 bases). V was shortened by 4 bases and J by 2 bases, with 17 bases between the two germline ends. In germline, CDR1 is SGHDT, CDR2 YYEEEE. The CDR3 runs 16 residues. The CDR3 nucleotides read TGTGCCAGCAGCGCCCGCCGGGGGGCCTACACAGATACGCAGTATTTT. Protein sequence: CASSARRGAYTDTQYF. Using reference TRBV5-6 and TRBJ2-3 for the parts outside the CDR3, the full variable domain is DAGVTQSPTHLIKTRGQQVTLRCSPKSGHDTVSWYQQALGQGPQFIFQYYEEEERQRGNFPDRFSGHQFPNYSSELNVNALLLGDSALYLCASSARRGAYTDTQYFGPGTRLTVL.

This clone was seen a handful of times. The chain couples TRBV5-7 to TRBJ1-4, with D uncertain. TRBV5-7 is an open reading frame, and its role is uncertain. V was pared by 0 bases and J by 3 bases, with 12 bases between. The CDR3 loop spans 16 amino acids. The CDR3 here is CASSLVNSGPNEKLFF. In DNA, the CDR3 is TGTGCCAGCAGCTTGGTCAACAGTGGGCCTAATGAAAAACTGTTTTTT.